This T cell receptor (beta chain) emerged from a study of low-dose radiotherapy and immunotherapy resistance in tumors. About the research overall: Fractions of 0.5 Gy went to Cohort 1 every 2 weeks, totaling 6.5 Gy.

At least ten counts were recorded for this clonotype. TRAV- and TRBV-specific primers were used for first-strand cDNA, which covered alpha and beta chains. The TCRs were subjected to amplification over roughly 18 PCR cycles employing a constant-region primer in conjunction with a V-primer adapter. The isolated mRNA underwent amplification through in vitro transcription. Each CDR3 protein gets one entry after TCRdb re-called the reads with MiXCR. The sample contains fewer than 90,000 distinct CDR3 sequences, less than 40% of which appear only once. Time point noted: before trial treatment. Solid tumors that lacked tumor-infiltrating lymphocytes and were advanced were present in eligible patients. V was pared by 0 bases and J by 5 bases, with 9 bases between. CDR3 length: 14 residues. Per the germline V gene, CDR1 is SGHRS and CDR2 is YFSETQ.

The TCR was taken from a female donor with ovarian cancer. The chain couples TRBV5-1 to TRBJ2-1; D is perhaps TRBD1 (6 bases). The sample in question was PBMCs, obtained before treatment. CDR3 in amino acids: CASSLVGADNEQFF. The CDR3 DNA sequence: TGCGCCAGCAGCTTGGTGGGGGCCGACAATGAGCAGTTCTTC.